This TCR beta chain was observed in a study of breast tumors, draining lymph nodes, adjacent tissues. Study outcomes and limitations: Luminal-like breast cancer showed significantly greater tumor-nontumor repertoire similarity than basal-like breast cancer did. The data were judged consistent with most tumor T cells coming from lymph node and expanding in tumor. Tumors had less TCR diversity than lymph nodes, more than nontumor tissue.

TCRdb reprocessed the multiplex PCR reads with MiXCR, giving one entry per CDR3 protein. The sample lists 85,000 to 120,000 distinct CDR3 sequences; around 30% were seen once. The lymph nodes were axillary draining lymph nodes from breast cancer patients. For this clonotype: Its antigen is not identified.

The junction had 6 bases not matched to a gene; V was cut back by 2 bases and J by 5 bases. This CDR3 contains 15 residues. Looked up from germline, CDR1 is MGHRA and CDR2 is YSYEKL. Material: axillary lymph node tissue. The chain joins TRBV4-1 to TRBJ2-1; TRBD1 matches 7 bases. This TCR derives from a female donor with breast cancer. Some clones in this sample may be carry-over from other donors' samples. The CDR3 spells CASSQTGTAHNEQFF. The DNA of the CDR3 is TGCGCCAGCAGCCAAACCGGGACAGCCCACAATGAGCAGTTCTTC.